A selection of T cell receptor beta chains follows, all from one sample in a study of Japanese encephalitis immunity and Zika vaccine responses. MiXCR, run by TCRdb on the 5' RACE reads, gives a single entry per CDR3 protein. The data contain over 250 distinct CDR3 sequences, around 4.7% of them seen just once; the ten biggest clones take up around 40%. Sequencing was performed on antigen-activated CD4+ T cells from blood, cultured, taken during a Zika inactivated vaccine study. The source is an adult woman who received an inactivated Zika virus vaccine. The CDR3 runs from the conserved cysteine through the conserved F or W. A D gene is named only where the DNA matches it firmly. Only some rows state a clone size, as once, few, many or a class for expanded clones.

J | D | size | V | CDR3 | DNA
TRBJ2-3 | . | medium-sized | TRBV4-3 | CASSQADSTDTQYF | TGCGCCAGCAGCCAGGCGGACAGCACAGATACGCAGTATTTT
TRBJ2-7 | . | large | TRBV7-2 | CASSPASGRYEQYF | TGTGCCAGCAGCCCAGCGAGCGGAAGATACGAGCAGTACTTC
TRBJ1-1 | . | medium-sized | TRBV4-3 | CASSQESGFTEAFF | TGCGCCAGCAGCCAAGAATCGGGGTTCACTGAAGCTTTCTTT
TRBJ2-5 | . | hyperexpanded | TRBV20-1 | CSASRAETQYF | TGCAGTGCTAGCAGGGCCGAGACCCAGTACTTC
TRBJ1-1 | . | medium-sized | TRBV11-2 | CASSNSGTEAFF | TGTGCCAGCAGCAATAGCGGCACTGAAGCTTTCTTT
TRBJ2-1 | TRBD2 | medium-sized | TRBV6-5 | CASSSRLATSYNEQFF | TGTGCCAGCAGTTCTAGACTAGCGACCTCCTACAATGAGCAGTTCTTC
TRBJ1-2 | . | hyperexpanded | TRBV6-2/TRBV6-3 | CASSRTTGSYGYTF | TGTGCCAGCAGTCGGACTACAGGCTCCTATGGCTACACCTTC
TRBJ1-2 | . | many | TRBV4-3 | CASSLVSVRGEDGYTF | TGCGCCAGCAGCCTGGTTTCCGTTAGGGGGGAAGATGGCTACACCTTC
TRBJ1-1 | . | large | TRBV4-3 | CASSQEGGRGVTEAFF | TGCGCCAGCAGCCAAGAAGGGGGGAGGGGAGTCACTGAAGCTTTCTTT
TRBJ2-3 | TRBD1 | many | TRBV5-8 | CASSSGQGTGTDTQYF | TGTGCCAGCAGCTCAGGACAGGGAACAGGAACGGATACGCAGTATTTT
TRBJ1-5 | . | large | TRBV12-3/TRBV12-4 | CASRGGRYNQPQHF | TGTGCCAGCAGGGGGGGACGATACAATCAGCCCCAGCATTTT
TRBJ1-1 | . | large | TRBV6-5 | CASRQVDTEAFF | TGTGCCAGCAGGCAGGTTGACACTGAAGCTTTCTTT
TRBJ2-7 | . | many | TRBV6-1 | CASSELSYEQYF | TGTGCCAGCAGTGAACTGAGTTACGAGCAGTACTTC
TRBJ2-7 | TRBD2 | medium-sized | TRBV24-1 | CATSDSSGGADEQYF | TGTGCCACCAGTGATTCTAGCGGGGGAGCGGACGAGCAGTACTTC
TRBJ2-3 | . | large | TRBV12-3/TRBV12-4 | CASSPRTAVDTQYF | TGTGCCAGCAGTCCACGGACGGCCGTGGATACGCAGTATTTT
TRBJ1-1 | TRBD1 | medium-sized | TRBV13 | CASSWTGRANTEAFF | TGTGCCAGCAGCTGGACAGGGAGGGCGAACACTGAAGCTTTCTTT
TRBJ1-1 | . | large | TRBV4-3 | CASSLGGWGTEAFF | TGCGCCAGCAGCCTCGGGGGGTGGGGCACTGAAGCTTTCTTT
TRBJ1-5 | TRBD1 | medium-sized | TRBV20-1 | CSGGQGDQPQHF | TGCAGTGGGGGACAGGGGGATCAGCCCCAGCATTTT
TRBJ2-1 | TRBD1 | medium-sized | TRBV6-2/TRBV6-3 | CASRTTRQGNEQFF | TGTGCCAGCAGGACAACGCGACAGGGCAATGAGCAGTTCTTC
TRBJ1-4 | . | large | TRBV4-3 | CASSLGGEKLFF | TGCGCCAGCAGCCTAGGGGGGGAAAAACTGTTTTTT
TRBJ1-1 | TRBD1 | medium-sized | TRBV2 | CASRQGARNRAFF | TGTGCCAGCAGACAGGGGGCCCGAAACAGGGCTTTCTTT
TRBJ1-1 | TRBD1 | few | TRBV4-3 | CASSQGTGGSDMNTEAFF | TGCGCCAGCAGCCAGGGGACAGGGGGATCGGACATGAACACTGAAGCTTTCTTT
TRBJ1-4 | . | medium-sized | TRBV6-5 | CASSYSGQGRGEKLFF | TGTGCCAGCAGTTACTCTGGTCAGGGAAGGGGTGAAAAACTGTTTTTT
TRBJ2-7 | . | large | TRBV4-3 | CASSQTESYEQYF | TGCGCCAGCAGCCAGACAGAGAGTTACGAGCAGTACTTC
TRBJ1-1 | . | . | TRBV11-1 | CASSQTELNTEAFF | TGTGCCAGCAGCCAAACAGAGTTGAACACTGAAGCTTTCTTT
TRBJ2-3 | . | medium-sized | TRBV11-2 | CASSGGHGTDTQYF | TGTGCCAGCAGCGGGGGGCATGGCACAGATACGCAGTATTTT
TRBJ1-2 | TRBD1 | hyperexpanded | TRBV4-3 | CASSAGTGGHYTF | TGCGCCAGCAGCGCCGGGACAGGGGGACACTACACCTTC
TRBJ1-2 | TRBD1 | . | TRBV28 | CASSPADREGGYTF | TGTGCCAGCAGCCCTGCAGACAGGGAAGGCGGCTACACCTTC
TRBJ1-1 | . | hyperexpanded | TRBV4-3 | CASSLTGNTEAFF | TGCGCCAGCAGCCTCACAGGGAACACTGAAGCTTTCTTT
TRBJ2-2 | . | many | TRBV12-3/TRBV12-4 | CASSPGGYALNTGELFF | TGTGCCAGCAGTCCCGGAGGCTACGCCTTGAACACCGGGGAGCTGTTTTTT
TRBJ2-3 | . | large | TRBV5-5 | CASSLTRLGTDTQYF | TGTGCCAGCAGCTTAACCCGGCTAGGCACAGATACGCAGTATTTT
TRBJ1-4 | TRBD1 | hyperexpanded | TRBV7-9 | CASSLQGQGNEKLFF | TGTGCCAGCAGCTTACAAGGACAGGGGAATGAAAAACTGTTTTTT
TRBJ1-5 | . | medium-sized | TRBV15 | CATSRDRTNLPQHF | TGTGCCACCAGCAGAGACCGTACCAACTTGCCCCAGCATTTT
TRBJ2-3 | . | hyperexpanded | TRBV9 | CASSIGTSTDTQYF | TGTGCCAGCAGCATCGGGACTAGCACAGATACGCAGTATTTT
TRBJ1-2 | . | large | TRBV5-6 | CASSPRRDLMGYTF | TGTGCCAGCAGCCCAAGACGGGACCTTATGGGCTACACCTTC
TRBJ1-2 | TRBD1 | medium-sized | TRBV12-3/TRBV12-4 | CASRDRGGYTF | TGTGCCAGCAGGGACAGGGGCGGCTACACCTTC
TRBJ2-3 | . | medium-sized | TRBV3-1 | CASSQDWGGEEDTQYF | TGTGCCAGCAGCCAAGATTGGGGCGGGGAGGAAGATACGCAGTATTTT
TRBJ2-5 | . | large | TRBV4-1 | CASSPPGTETQYF | TGCGCCAGCAGCCCTCCAGGGACGGAGACCCAGTACTTC
TRBJ2-7 | . | large | TRBV4-3 | CASSQGTYNEQYF | TGCGCCAGCAGCCAAGGGACCTACAACGAGCAGTACTTC
TRBJ2-7 | TRBD1 | hyperexpanded | TRBV14 | CASSQWGTAYEQYF | TGTGCCAGCAGCCAATGGGGGACAGCCTACGAGCAGTACTTC
TRBJ2-3 | . | medium-sized | TRBV6-5 | CASMAGQSADTQYF | TGTGCCAGCATGGCGGGACAGAGTGCAGATACGCAGTATTTT
TRBJ1-4 | . | . | TRBV13 | CASSLRGRANEKLFF | TGTGCCAGCAGCTTAAGGGGCCGGGCTAATGAAAAACTGTTTTTT
TRBJ1-4 | . | many | TRBV5-4 | CASSQGRHEKLFF | TGTGCCAGCAGCCAGGGTAGGCATGAAAAACTGTTTTTT
TRBJ1-1 | . | medium-sized | TRBV14 | CASSQQVMNTEAFF | TGTGCCAGCAGCCAGCAGGTCATGAACACTGAAGCTTTCTTT
TRBJ2-3 | TRBD1 | medium-sized | TRBV6-4 | CARRQGALGDTQYF | TGTGCCAGGAGACAGGGGGCCCTGGGAGATACGCAGTATTTT
TRBJ2-3 | . | hyperexpanded | TRBV7-9 | CASSFGSGSRYTQYF | TGTGCCAGCAGCTTCGGTTCCGGATCGAGGTATACGCAGTATTTT
TRBJ1-4 | TRBD1 | medium-sized | TRBV5-1 | CASSSSPGTGVEKLFF | TGCGCCAGCAGCTCGTCACCCGGGACAGGGGTCGAAAAACTGTTTTTT
TRBJ2-3 | TRBD2 | medium-sized | TRBV7-9 | CASSFQRGGTTDTQYF | TGTGCCAGCAGCTTTCAGCGGGGGGGCACCACAGATACGCAGTATTTT
TRBJ2-3 | TRBD2 | large | TRBV28 | CASSSPAGGHRYGTDTQYF | TGTGCCAGCAGTTCCCCAGCGGGGGGGCACCGGTATGGCACAGATACGCAGTATTTT
TRBJ1-6 | TRBD1 | large | TRBV18 | CASSPETGGGGSPLHF | TGTGCCAGCTCACCAGAGACAGGGGGAGGCGGGTCACCCCTCCACTTT
TRBJ2-2 | . | medium-sized | TRBV12-5 | CAGMQGKNTGELFF | TGTGCTGGTATGCAGGGGAAGAACACCGGGGAGCTGTTTTTT
TRBJ2-5 | . | . | TRBV9 | CASSVDGASNFMYF | TGTGCCAGCAGCGTAGATGGGGCCTCAAACTTCATGTACTTC
TRBJ1-2 | . | medium-sized | TRBV5-6 | CASSLSGPGYTF | TGTGCCAGCAGCTTGTCCGGGCCTGGCTACACCTTC
TRBJ1-2 | . | medium-sized | TRBV4-3 | CASSQVGSIYGYTF | TGCGCCAGCAGCCAAGTGGGGTCGATATATGGCTACACCTTC
TRBJ1-2 | . | large | TRBV18 | CASSPGRGNYGYTF | TGTGCCAGCTCACCGGGGAGGGGGAACTATGGCTACACCTTC
TRBJ2-7 | . | few | TRBV19 | CASSTKGGMSSYEQYF | TGTGCCAGTAGTACCAAGGGGGGGATGAGCTCCTACGAGCAGTACTTC
TRBJ2-4 | . | large | TRBV20-1 | CSAREHQAKNIQYF | TGCAGTGCTAGAGAACACCAAGCCAAAAACATTCAGTACTTC
TRBJ2-5 | . | medium-sized | TRBV10-2 | CASSRGAQETQYF | TGCGCCAGCAGTAGGGGGGCCCAAGAGACCCAGTACTTC
TRBJ1-2 | . | large | TRBV12-3/TRBV12-4 | CASSRDSRGVYTF | TGTGCCAGCAGCCGCGACAGCCGCGGGGTGTACACCTTC